This entry describes one TCR beta chain. This may arise from a read error, as a much more abundant clone is one base away. The sample comes from a study of T cells in Graves' hyperthyroidism and ophthalmopathy. From RNA transcripts, TCR beta CDR3 regions were amplified. HTBI primers were employed in a first-round RT-PCR of the TCR CDR3. TCRdb re-derived calls from the multiplex PCR reads in MiXCR, one entry per CDR3 protein. The data hold over 150,000 distinct CDR3 sequences, with over 15% observed a single time. This clonotype was obtained from a woman between 50 and 59 years old with Graves' hyperthyroidism. Sequencing was done on a sample of blood.

The CDR3 coding sequence is TGTGCCAGCAGTTACTCCCCAGGGGTCACCGGGGAGCTGGTTTTT. Its translation is CASSYSPGVTGELVF. The chain uses TRBV6-6 and TRBJ2-2; tentative D call: TRBD1 (6 bases). Germline V gene sequence: CDR1 MNHNY, CDR2 SVGAGI (reference sequence). This CDR3 has 15 amino acids.